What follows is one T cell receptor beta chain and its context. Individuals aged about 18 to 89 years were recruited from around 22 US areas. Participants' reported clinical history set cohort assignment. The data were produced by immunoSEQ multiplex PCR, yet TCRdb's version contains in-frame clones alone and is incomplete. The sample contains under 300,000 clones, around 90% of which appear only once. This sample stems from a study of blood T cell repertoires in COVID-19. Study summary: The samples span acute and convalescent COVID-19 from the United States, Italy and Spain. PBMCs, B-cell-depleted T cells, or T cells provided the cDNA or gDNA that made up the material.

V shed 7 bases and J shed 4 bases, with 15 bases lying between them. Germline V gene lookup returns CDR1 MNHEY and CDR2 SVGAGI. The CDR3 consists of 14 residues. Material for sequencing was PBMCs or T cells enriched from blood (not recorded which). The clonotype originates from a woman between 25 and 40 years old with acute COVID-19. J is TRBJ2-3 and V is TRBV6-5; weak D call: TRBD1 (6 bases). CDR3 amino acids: CASNKEGDPDTQYF. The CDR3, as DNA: TGTGCCAGCAATAAAGAGGGGGACCCAGATACGCAGTATTTT.